This is a list of T cell receptor beta chains from one sample in a study of T cell responses to AZD1222 COVID-19 vaccine. Method: immunoSEQ multiplex PCR; TCRdb's copy keeps in-frame clones and lacks some. The table has some 170,000 clones, more than 90% seen once; the top ten hold roughly 2.5%. Here the sequenced sample was peripheral blood, taken on day 0 of AZD1222 vaccination. The source of these receptors is an adult in good health. The CDR3 runs from the conserved cysteine through the conserved F or W. The D gene is left open where the match is weak. Clone size is stated in some rows and not others, as once, few, many or a class when expanded.

>-|-|TRBV18|TRBJ2-7
TGTGCCAGCACCCCCGACAGGAGCTCCTACGAGCAGTACTTC
CASTPDRSSYEQYF
>-|-|TRBV6-5|TRBJ1-5
TGTGCCATCTTCCGACTAGTCAATCAGCCCCAGCATTTT
CAIFRLVNQPQHF
>TRBD2|-|TRBV7-2|TRBJ2-2
TGTGCCAGCAGCGGGGGACTAGCGGGAATAGGCGGGGAGCTGTTTTTT
CASSGGLAGIGGELFF
>TRBD1|-|TRBV3-1/TRBV3-2|TRBJ1-1
TGTGCCAGCAGCCCCCGAGGGACAGGTGTCGGGAACACTGAAGCTTTCTTT
CASSPRGTGVGNTEAFF
>TRBD2|once|TRBV7-6|TRBJ2-3
TGTGCCAGCAGCTTAGTCTCCGCGGGAGGTTTCACAGATACGCAGTATTTT
CASSLVSAGGFTDTQYF
>TRBD1|-|TRBV18|TRBJ1-4
TGTGCCAGCTCCTCCACCGGGACAGGGGGCGGAAAACTGTTTTTT
CASSSTGTGGGKLFF
>-|-|TRBV5-6|TRBJ1-4
TGTGCCAGCAGCACAGGGCGAGTTGATGAAAAACTGTTTTTT
CASSTGRVDEKLFF
>-|-|TRBV3-1/TRBV3-2|TRBJ2-2
TGTGCCAGCAGCCACAGATCGAACACCGGGGAGCTGTTTTTT
CASSHRSNTGELFF
>-|-|TRBV10-3|TRBJ1-3
TGTGCCATCAGTGAGGGCCAGGTAGGAGGAAACACCATATATTTT
CAISEGQVGGNTIYF
>-|-|TRBV25-1|TRBJ1-3
TGTGCCAGCAGTGCTGGGTACTCTGGAAACACCATATATTTT
CASSAGYSGNTIYF
>-|-|TRBV15|TRBJ2-3
TGTGCCACCAGCAGATCCTTCCAGGGAGGCACAGATACGCAGTATTTT
CATSRSFQGGTDTQYF
>TRBD1|-|TRBV7-9|TRBJ2-3
TGTGCCAGCAGCCAAAGTGGGACAGGGTCGCCAGATACGCAGTATTTT
CASSQSGTGSPDTQYF
>TRBD2|-|TRBV2|TRBJ2-7
TGTGCCAGCATCCACGAACGGCCTAGCGGGACGTACGAGCAGTACTTC
CASIHERPSGTYEQYF
>-|-|TRBV7-2|TRBJ1-2
TGTGCCAGCAGCTTAGACCCAGGGAACTATGGCTACACCTTC
CASSLDPGNYGYTF
>-|few|TRBV6-5|TRBJ1-5
TGTGCCAGCAGTTCCCCCGGGACGGTGAATCAGCCCCAGCATTTT
CASSSPGTVNQPQHF
>-|-|TRBV7-9|TRBJ1-4
TGTGCCAGCAGCTTATCGGCAGGAATTATTGAAAAACTGTTTTTT
CASSLSAGIIEKLFF